These 18 T cell receptor beta chains were all obtained from the same sample, sequenced in a study of CD8 T cells in ankylosing spondylitis. Using its own MiXCR run on the 5' RACE reads, TCRdb lists one record per CDR3 protein. The sample yields about 15,000 distinct CDR3 sequences, approximately 2.8% seen once. The sequencing input was blood, either unsorted or a sorted T cell fraction (not recorded which). The receptors come from a male donor with ankylosing spondylitis or in good health (not recorded which).

This clonotype occurred many times. V is TRBV9 and J is TRBJ2-2; 11 bases match TRBD1. Germline CDR1 and CDR2: SGDLS and YYNGEE. The CDR3 loop spans 15 amino acids. J lost 6 bases, V lost 0 bases, and 1 base had no gene match. The CDR3 coding sequence is TGTGCCAGCAGCGTAGCGGGACAGGGGGCCGGGGAGCTGTTTTTT. It encodes CASSVAGQGAGELFF.

In its sample, this clonotype is medium-sized. The gene calls are TRBV9 and TRBJ2-5; D remains ambiguous. V was trimmed by 0 bases and J by 5 bases, leaving 8 bases between them. The CDR3 consists of 13 residues. Germline V gives CDR1 SGDLS, CDR2 YYNGEE. CDR3 region: CASSVATLETQYF. CDR3 DNA: TGTGCCAGCAGCGTAGCAACGCTTGAGACCCAGTACTTC. Drawing the rest from reference TRBV9 and TRBJ2-5, the complete variable domain is DSGVTQTPKHLITATGQRVTLRCSPRSGDLSVYWYQQSLDQGLQFLIQYYNGEERAKGNILERFSAQQFPDLHSELNLSSLELGDSALYFCASSVATLETQYFGPGTRLLVL.

This clonotype was detected many times. The chain is built from TRBV9 and TRBJ2-7, with 8 bases matching TRBD1. This CDR3 comprises 15 residues. CDR1 and CDR2 from the germline V gene are SGDLS and YYNGEE. Trimming at V came to 3 bases and at J to 0 bases, leaving 5 bases not matched to a gene. CDR3 DNA: TGTGCCAGCAGCGATCACGGGACAGGCTCCTACGAGCAGTACTTC. Protein: CASSDHGTGSYEQYF. Full variable domain (outside the CDR3, taken from reference TRBV9 and TRBJ2-7): DSGVTQTPKHLITATGQRVTLRCSPRSGDLSVYWYQQSLDQGLQFLIQYYNGEERAKGNILERFSAQQFPDLHSELNLSSLELGDSALYFCASSDHGTGSYEQYFGPGTRLTVT.

This clonotype has ten or more counts. The V gene is TRBV9, the J gene TRBJ2-5, with D unclear. CDR3 length: 15 residues. CDR1 is SGDLS, CDR2 YYNGEE, per germline. Trimming removed 0 bases from V and 1 base from J, with 10 bases in between. CDR3 residues: CASSVVSSLQETQYF. DNA for the CDR3: TGTGCCAGCAGCGTAGTCTCCAGCCTCCAAGAGACCCAGTACTTC.

There are many counts of this clonotype. The V and J genes are TRBV9 and TRBJ2-1; 9 positions match TRBD1. Germline V gene data show CDR1 as SGDLS and CDR2 as YYNGEE. The ends lost 2 bases at V and 0 bases at J; junction bases unmatched: 12. The CDR3 is 19 residues long. CDR3 sequence reads: CASSVPGQGYRSSYNEQFF. CDR3 coding DNA: TGTGCCAGCAGCGTTCCGGGACAGGGTTACCGGAGCTCCTACAATGAGCAGTTCTTC. The whole variable domain, remainder taken from reference TRBV9 and TRBJ2-1, is DSGVTQTPKHLITATGQRVTLRCSPRSGDLSVYWYQQSLDQGLQFLIQYYNGEERAKGNILERFSAQQFPDLHSELNLSSLELGDSALYFCASSVPGQGYRSSYNEQFFGPGTRLTVL.

This clonotype was seen at least ten times. The V gene is TRBV9, the J gene TRBJ1-2, with D possibly TRBD1 on 6 matching bases. V lost 2 bases to trimming and J lost 8 bases, with 13 bases between them. This CDR3 has 13 residues. The germline CDR1 and CDR2 sequences are SGDLS and YYNGEE. The CDR3 bases are TGTGCCAGCAGCGTCTCCACAGGGTTGGGCTACACCTTC. Amino acid sequence: CASSVSTGLGYTF.

This clonotype has ten or more counts. The chain recombines TRBV9 with TRBJ2-1, with 9 bases lining up with TRBD2. This CDR3 spans 14 amino acids. J gave up 1 base and V 4 bases, and 0 bases lay outside the gene matches. Germline V gives CDR1 SGDLS, CDR2 YYNGEE. This CDR3 is CASSLAGSYNEQFF. The CDR3 DNA reads TGTGCCAGCAGCCTAGCGGGGTCCTACAATGAGCAGTTCTTC.

The table lists this clonotype with many counts. The CDR3 DNA reads TGTGCCAGCAGCGTACGCATGGAGAATAATTCACCCCTCCACTTT. Translated, it gives CASSVRMENNSPLHF. This chain connects TRBV9 to TRBJ1-6; D is uncertain. The V gene's germline CDR1 is SGDLS and CDR2 YYNGEE. The CDR3 covers 15 residues. Trimming removed 1 base from V and 5 bases from J, with 10 bases in between.

This clonotype showed up many times. The rearrangement joins TRBV9 to TRBJ2-3; D tentatively reads TRBD1 or TRBD2 (5 bases each). The CDR3 is made up of 16 amino acids. CDR1 is SGDLS and CDR2 is YYNGEE in the germline V gene. With 6 bases removed from V and 0 bases from J, the gap between germline ends came to 17 bases. CDR3 sequence: CASTLGTRESTDTQYF. CDR3 DNA: TGTGCCAGCACCCTCGGGACGAGAGAGAGCACAGATACGCAGTATTTT.

At least ten counts were recorded for this clonotype. The chain links TRBV9 to TRBJ2-3, with D perhaps matching TRBD1 (5 bases). Deletions cut 0 bases from V and 6 bases from J, with 8 bases between. This CDR3 contains 13 residues. The germline gives CDR1 SGDLS, CDR2 YYNGEE. The CDR3 is CASSVEGWDTQYF. In nucleotides, the CDR3 is TGTGCCAGCAGCGTAGAGGGGTGGGATACGCAGTATTTT.

This clonotype showed up many times. The chain recombines TRBV9 with TRBJ2-7; perhaps TRBD1 as D (5 bases). V lost 1 base, J lost 1 base, and 9 bases lay in between. Germline V gene sequence: CDR1 SGDLS, CDR2 YYNGEE. The CDR3 runs to 14 residues. In DNA, the CDR3 is TGTGCCAGCAGCGTACAGGGCCAATCCTACGAGCAGTACTTC. Amino acids: CASSVQGQSYEQYF.

This clonotype was seen repeatedly, ten times or more. This chain links TRBV9 with TRBJ2-2, with D possibly being TRBD1 (6 bases). CDR3 length: 15 residues. CDR1 and CDR2 from the germline V gene are SGDLS and YYNGEE. V lost 2 bases to trimming and J lost 0 bases, with 8 bases between them. The CDR3 coding sequence is TGTGCCAGCAGCGTCCGGACAGCGAACACCGGGGAGCTGTTTTTT. Amino acids: CASSVRTANTGELFF.

This clonotype was counted many times. This chain links TRBV12-1 with TRBJ2-5; TRBD2 is taken as the D call from the table, unchecked against the DNA. TRBV12-1 is a listed pseudogene. This CDR3 spans 18 amino acids. The CDR3 region is CASSPGPSGSGYQETQYF. The CDR3 coding sequence is TGTGCCAGCAGCCCCGGGCCCTCGGGGTCGGGCTACCAAGAGACCCAGTACTTC.

This clonotype was counted at least ten times. The genes are TRBV9 and TRBJ1-4, with a tentative D call TRBD1 (5 bases). V lost 4 bases and J 5 bases, leaving 18 bases between the germline ends. This CDR3 is 16 amino acids long. Germline-derived CDR1 and CDR2 are SGDLS and YYNGEE. For the CDR3, the DNA is TGTGCCAGCAGCTTAGGATATGGGGGAGGGAATGAAAAACTGTTTTTT. This translates into CASSLGYGGGNEKLFF.

This clonotype counts as medium-sized. The CDR3 reads CASSVATGSTEAFF. The CDR3 DNA sequence: TGTGCCAGCAGCGTAGCGACAGGGAGCACTGAAGCTTTCTTT. This sequence joins TRBV9 and TRBJ1-1, with 7 bases aligning to TRBD1. Germline V CDR1 and CDR2: SGDLS, YYNGEE. V dropped 0 bases and J dropped 4; count of bases not matched to a gene: 3. The CDR3 is 14 amino acids.

At least ten counts were recorded for this clonotype. The chain joins TRBV9 to TRBJ2-2; D possibly corresponds to TRBD1 (5 bases). This CDR3 region has 14 residues. Trimming cost V 4 bases and J 6 bases, with 13 bases left between them. Germline V lookup: CDR1 SGDLS, CDR2 YYNGEE. DNA of the CDR3: TGTGCCAGCAGCCGCGTCAGGGCGGCCGGGGAGCTGTTTTTT. Its translation is CASSRVRAAGELFF.

This clonotype was seen many times. For the CDR3, the DNA is TGTGCCAGCAGCGTTGAACTAGCGGGAGTTTACGAGCAGTACTTC. Its translation: CASSVELAGVYEQYF. The chain joins TRBV9 to TRBJ2-7; TRBD2 matches at 11 bases. This CDR3 region has 15 residues. The germline gives CDR1 SGDLS, CDR2 YYNGEE. V lost 2 bases to trimming and J lost 4 bases; unmatched junction nucleotides: 5.

Many counts were recorded for this clonotype. V and J are TRBV9 and TRBJ2-1, with D perhaps assigned TRBD1 or TRBD2 (5 bases each). The V gene's germline CDR1 is SGDLS and CDR2 YYNGEE. This CDR3 is 16 amino acids long. V dropped 4 bases and J dropped 2 bases, with 16 bases sitting between them. The CDR3 DNA reads as TGTGCCAGCAGCAAAGCCGGGGCGGGCGCCTACAATGAGCAGTTCTTC. Its translation is CASSKAGAGAYNEQFF.